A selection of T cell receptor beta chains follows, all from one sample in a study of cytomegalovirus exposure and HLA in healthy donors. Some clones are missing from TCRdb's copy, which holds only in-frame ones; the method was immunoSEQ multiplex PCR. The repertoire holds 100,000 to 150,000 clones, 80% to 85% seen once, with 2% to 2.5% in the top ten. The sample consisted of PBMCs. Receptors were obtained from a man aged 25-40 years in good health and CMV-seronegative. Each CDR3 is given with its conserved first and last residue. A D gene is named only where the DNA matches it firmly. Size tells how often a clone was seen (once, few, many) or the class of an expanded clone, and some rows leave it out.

CDR3nt: TGTGCCAGCAGTGATGGGAGGGGTTACAGCGGGGAGCTGTTTTTT
CDR3aa: CASSDGRGYSGELFF
abundance: .
j_gene: TRBJ2-2
d_gene: TRBD2
v_gene: TRBV2

CDR3nt: TGTGCCACCAGCAGAGACCCGGGGGGGTTGTACGAGCAGTACTTC
CDR3aa: CATSRDPGGLYEQYF
abundance: few
j_gene: TRBJ2-7
d_gene: TRBD2
v_gene: TRBV15

CDR3nt: TGTGCCAGCAGTGCGGGACAGGGGGATTCACCCCTCCACTTT
CDR3aa: CASSAGQGDSPLHF
abundance: .
j_gene: TRBJ1-6
d_gene: TRBD1
v_gene: TRBV2

CDR3nt: TGTGCCATCGGACAAAGTTGGGGGGGTCTTAACAATCAGCCCCAGCATTTT
CDR3aa: CAIGQSWGGLNNQPQHF
abundance: .
j_gene: TRBJ1-5
d_gene: .
v_gene: TRBV10-3

CDR3nt: TGTGCCAGCAGTGGACAGGGGATTAGTGGGACTGAAGCTTTCTTT
CDR3aa: CASSGQGISGTEAFF
abundance: .
j_gene: TRBJ1-1
d_gene: TRBD1
v_gene: TRBV2

CDR3nt: TGTGCCAGCAGTTTAGCAGGGGACCGCTATGGCTACACCTTC
CDR3aa: CASSLAGDRYGYTF
abundance: .
j_gene: TRBJ1-2
d_gene: .
v_gene: TRBV28

CDR3nt: TGTGCCAGCAGTCCGACAACAGGGGGCGGGCAGCCCCAGCATTTT
CDR3aa: CASSPTTGGGQPQHF
abundance: .
j_gene: TRBJ1-5
d_gene: TRBD1
v_gene: TRBV28

CDR3nt: TGTGCCAGCAGCTCACGCGTGAACACTGAAGCTTTCTTT
CDR3aa: CASSSRVNTEAFF
abundance: .
j_gene: TRBJ1-1
d_gene: .
v_gene: TRBV7-2

CDR3nt: TGTGCCAGCAGAAAAGGACTAGCGGGGGGGCCGGGCAATGAGCAGTTCTTC
CDR3aa: CASRKGLAGGPGNEQFF
abundance: .
j_gene: TRBJ2-1
d_gene: TRBD2
v_gene: TRBV5-4

CDR3nt: TGTGCCAGCAGTTTACAACAGGGACGGCAGCCCCAGCATTTT
CDR3aa: CASSLQQGRQPQHF
abundance: .
j_gene: TRBJ1-5
d_gene: .
v_gene: TRBV27

CDR3nt: TGCGCCAGCAGCCGGACACAGGGGGCGGGTGGGGCCAACGGCCTGACTTTC
CDR3aa: CASSRTQGAGGANGLTF
abundance: .
j_gene: TRBJ2-6
d_gene: TRBD1
v_gene: TRBV4-1

CDR3nt: TGTGCCAGCAGCTTCAGGACAGCTACGAACACCGGGGAGCTGTTTTTT
CDR3aa: CASSFRTATNTGELFF
abundance: .
j_gene: TRBJ2-2
d_gene: .
v_gene: TRBV11-2

CDR3nt: TGTGCCAGCAGTTCCCCGGCCACAGGGATAACCTACGAGCAGTACTTC
CDR3aa: CASSSPATGITYEQYF
abundance: .
j_gene: TRBJ2-7
d_gene: .
v_gene: TRBV6-6

CDR3nt: TGTGCCAGCAGCTCGCGGGACGGGTTGGCGACCCAGTACTTC
CDR3aa: CASSSRDGLATQYF
abundance: .
j_gene: TRBJ2-5
d_gene: .
v_gene: TRBV7-2

CDR3nt: TGTGCCAGCAGTTTAGACGGACAGGGTTCCTACGAGCAGTACTTC
CDR3aa: CASSLDGQGSYEQYF
abundance: .
j_gene: TRBJ2-7
d_gene: TRBD1
v_gene: TRBV27

CDR3nt: TGTGCCAGCAGTTACTCGCTAAACACTGAAGCTTTCTTT
CDR3aa: CASSYSLNTEAFF
abundance: once
j_gene: TRBJ1-1
d_gene: .
v_gene: TRBV6-5

CDR3nt: TGTGCCAGCAGTGAAGTCGGGGGTATTAATGAGCAGTTCTTC
CDR3aa: CASSEVGGINEQFF
abundance: .
j_gene: TRBJ2-1
d_gene: .
v_gene: TRBV2

CDR3nt: TGTGCCACCAGCAGAGGCGGGACCAAAAACATTCAGTACTTC
CDR3aa: CATSRGGTKNIQYF
abundance: once
j_gene: TRBJ2-4
d_gene: .
v_gene: TRBV15

CDR3nt: TGTGCCAGCAGTTCCTCCGGGACAGTATCTGGGGCCAACGTCCTGACTTTC
CDR3aa: CASSSSGTVSGANVLTF
abundance: once
j_gene: TRBJ2-6
d_gene: TRBD1
v_gene: TRBV9

CDR3nt: TGCAGCGTTCGGGACAGACCAAATGAAAAACTGTTTTTT
CDR3aa: CSVRDRPNEKLFF
abundance: .
j_gene: TRBJ1-4
d_gene: TRBD1
v_gene: TRBV29-1

CDR3nt: TGTGCCAGCAGCGTAGGCGGCAGCATGAACACTGAAGCTTTCTTT
CDR3aa: CASSVGGSMNTEAFF
abundance: .
j_gene: TRBJ1-1
d_gene: .
v_gene: TRBV9

CDR3nt: TGTGCCAGCAGTTATGCGAAACCGGGGATTGAGCAGTACTTC
CDR3aa: CASSYAKPGIEQYF
abundance: .
j_gene: TRBJ2-7
d_gene: .
v_gene: TRBV28

CDR3nt: TGTGCCAGCAGCCGGGGACTAGCGGGATGGGCGCAGTACTTC
CDR3aa: CASSRGLAGWAQYF
abundance: .
j_gene: TRBJ2-7
d_gene: TRBD2
v_gene: TRBV9

CDR3nt: TGTGCCAGCAGCCCTTGGACAGGGACCATATATTTT
CDR3aa: CASSPWTGTIYF
abundance: .
j_gene: TRBJ1-3
d_gene: TRBD1
v_gene: TRBV14

CDR3nt: TGTGCCAGTAGTACTGGCCAGGCCGACCGACAGTACTTC
CDR3aa: CASSTGQADRQYF
abundance: .
j_gene: TRBJ2-7
d_gene: .
v_gene: TRBV19

CDR3nt: TGTGCCAGCAGCTTACGGGGGGGACAACTAGCCAAAAACATTCAGTACTTC
CDR3aa: CASSLRGGQLAKNIQYF
abundance: .
j_gene: TRBJ2-4
d_gene: TRBD2
v_gene: TRBV7-2

CDR3nt: TGTGCCAGCAGTCCTGACTGGACACTTAACTATGGCTACACCTTC
CDR3aa: CASSPDWTLNYGYTF
abundance: .
j_gene: TRBJ1-2
d_gene: .
v_gene: TRBV6-5

CDR3nt: TGTGCCAGCAGTGAGGCAGGTCTGCCTCAGCCCCAGCATTTT
CDR3aa: CASSEAGLPQPQHF
abundance: .
j_gene: TRBJ1-5
d_gene: .
v_gene: TRBV6-1

CDR3nt: TGTGCCAGCTCATCTCGTGAGACAGATACGCAGTATTTT
CDR3aa: CASSSRETDTQYF
abundance: .
j_gene: TRBJ2-3
d_gene: .
v_gene: TRBV18

CDR3nt: TGTGCCAGCAGTACCCCCGGGACACCGGGTGGCTACACCTTC
CDR3aa: CASSTPGTPGGYTF
abundance: .
j_gene: TRBJ1-2
d_gene: .
v_gene: TRBV6-5

CDR3nt: TGTGCCAGCAGAGGGGGAAGTGCCTACAATGAGCAGTTCTTC
CDR3aa: CASRGGSAYNEQFF
abundance: few
j_gene: TRBJ2-1
d_gene: .
v_gene: TRBV11-3

CDR3nt: TGTGCCAGCAGCTTGGAACCACTCGCGGGTGGTTACTATGGCTACACCTTC
CDR3aa: CASSLEPLAGGYYGYTF
abundance: .
j_gene: TRBJ1-2
d_gene: .
v_gene: TRBV5-4

CDR3nt: TGTGCCAGCAGCCCCCTTCAGGTCATGAACACTGAAGCTTTCTTT
CDR3aa: CASSPLQVMNTEAFF
abundance: .
j_gene: TRBJ1-1
d_gene: .
v_gene: TRBV28

CDR3nt: TGTGCCAGCAGTTACAGGGACAGGGCTAATTCACCCCTCCACTTT
CDR3aa: CASSYRDRANSPLHF
abundance: few
j_gene: TRBJ1-6
d_gene: TRBD1
v_gene: TRBV6-5

CDR3nt: TGTGCCAGCTCACCTTCAGGTGCCCTTAATTCACCCCTCCACTTT
CDR3aa: CASSPSGALNSPLHF
abundance: few
j_gene: TRBJ1-6
d_gene: .
v_gene: TRBV18

CDR3nt: TGTGCCAGCAACTCGGGTGGCTCTGGAAACACCATATATTTT
CDR3aa: CASNSGGSGNTIYF
abundance: .
j_gene: TRBJ1-3
d_gene: .
v_gene: TRBV5-4

CDR3nt: TGTGCCATCCGGGTGGCTAGCGGGGGGGCTTACACCGGGGAGCTGTTTTTT
CDR3aa: CAIRVASGGAYTGELFF
abundance: .
j_gene: TRBJ2-2
d_gene: TRBD2
v_gene: TRBV10-3

CDR3nt: TGTGCCAGCAGCATTAGCGGGGGGTATACAGATACGCAGTATTTT
CDR3aa: CASSISGGYTDTQYF
abundance: .
j_gene: TRBJ2-3
d_gene: TRBD2
v_gene: TRBV28

CDR3nt: TGTGCCAGTAGTGGGACTAGCGGGGGGGCTATAAATACGCAGTATTTT
CDR3aa: CASSGTSGGAINTQYF
abundance: .
j_gene: TRBJ2-3
d_gene: TRBD2
v_gene: TRBV19

CDR3nt: TGTGCCAGTAGCCTACTCGACGGGATATATGGCTACACCTTC
CDR3aa: CASSLLDGIYGYTF
abundance: .
j_gene: TRBJ1-2
d_gene: .
v_gene: TRBV19

CDR3nt: TGTGCCAGTAGTATGGTGGACAGGGTCGGAAAACTGTTTTTT
CDR3aa: CASSMVDRVGKLFF
abundance: .
j_gene: TRBJ1-4
d_gene: TRBD1
v_gene: TRBV19

CDR3nt: TGTGCCAGCAGTGAAACTTGGACAGACGGAGCACCCCTCCACTTT
CDR3aa: CASSETWTDGAPLHF
abundance: .
j_gene: TRBJ1-6
d_gene: .
v_gene: TRBV2

CDR3nt: TGTGCCAGCACTGCGGGACAGGGGGCCTACGAGCAGTACTTC
CDR3aa: CASTAGQGAYEQYF
abundance: .
j_gene: TRBJ2-7
d_gene: TRBD1
v_gene: TRBV6-1

CDR3nt: TGCAGCGGGACTGCAGGGGGACTTGGCGAGCAGTACTTC
CDR3aa: CSGTAGGLGEQYF
abundance: few
j_gene: TRBJ2-7
d_gene: .
v_gene: TRBV29-1

CDR3nt: TGTGCCAGCAGCTTAGCTGGACTAGCGGGAGCAGATACGCAGTATTTT
CDR3aa: CASSLAGLAGADTQYF
abundance: .
j_gene: TRBJ2-3
d_gene: TRBD2
v_gene: TRBV7-2

CDR3nt: TGTGCCAGCAGTCCCCAGGGGGGTCGCCCGGAGACCCAGTACTTC
CDR3aa: CASSPQGGRPETQYF
abundance: few
j_gene: TRBJ2-5
d_gene: .
v_gene: TRBV10-3

CDR3nt: TGTGCCAGCAGTTCCAGACTAGCGGGGATAGGGACCCAGTACTTC
CDR3aa: CASSSRLAGIGTQYF
abundance: .
j_gene: TRBJ2-5
d_gene: TRBD2
v_gene: TRBV28

CDR3nt: TGTGCCAGCAGCCAAGGGATGGGCGAGCAGTACTTC
CDR3aa: CASSQGMGEQYF
abundance: .
j_gene: TRBJ2-7
d_gene: .
v_gene: TRBV14

CDR3nt: TGTGCCAGCAGCTTAGGGACTGCCATAAAGGCCCAGTACTTC
CDR3aa: CASSLGTAIKAQYF
abundance: .
j_gene: TRBJ2-5
d_gene: .
v_gene: TRBV7-2